This passage covers 26 T cell receptor beta chains from one sample sequenced in a study of shared clonotypes between healthy human individuals. Libraries were prepared by immunoSEQ multiplex PCR; TCRdb keeps only in-frame clonotypes and omits some of them. In the table there are about 380,000 clones, around 96% of which are singletons. The sequencing input was memory CD8+ T cells sorted from blood. Sample subset: CD45RO+ cells pooled with CCR7-negative TemRA cells. These receptors came from a young man in good health.

The V and J genes are TRBV5-3 and TRBJ2-7; a weak D match, TRBD1 (6 bases). TRBV5-3 is identified as an open reading frame with a role that is uncertain. Trimming removed 5 bases at V and 3 bases at J, with 15 bases between. There are 14 residues in the CDR3. The CDR3 DNA is TGTGCCAGAAGAAAACAGGGTACGGTCTACGAGCAGTACTTC. Amino acids: CARRKQGTVYEQYF.

This chain uses TRBV7-2 with TRBJ2-1; D is unresolved. V lost 5 bases and J lost 11, with 19 bases in between. This CDR3 is 14 amino acids long. CDR1 is SGHTA and CDR2 is FQGNSA in the germline V gene. CDR3 amino acids: CASSLTLLGRQQFF. CDR3 nucleotide sequence: TGTGCCAGCAGCCTCACCCTTTTAGGTCGCCAGCAGTTCTTC.

The chain is built from TRBV18 and TRBJ2-1; 11 positions match TRBD2. The germline CDR1 and CDR2 sequences are KGHSH and LQKENI. The CDR3 has 18 amino acids. The V segment lost 5 bases and the J segment 1 base; nucleotides outside the gene matches: 10. The DNA of the CDR3 is TGTGCCAGCTCATCCTTGACTAGCGGGGCGGGATCCTACAATGAGCAGTTCTTC. Translating gives CASSSLTSGAGSYNEQFF.

A note on this clone: The same CDR3 is also encoded by other DNA sequences in this sample. This chain links TRBV4-1 with TRBJ2-3; D is perhaps TRBD2 (6 bases). The CDR3 is made up of 13 amino acids. CDR1 and CDR2 (germline): MGHRA, YSYEKL. V lost 1 base, J lost 5 bases, and 7 bases lay in between. The CDR3 loop is CASSQAGGDTQYF. The CDR3, as DNA: TGCGCCAGCAGCCAAGCCGGGGGAGATACGCAGTATTTT.

This chain links TRBV20-1 with TRBJ2-1; 9 bases align to TRBD2. The CDR3 is 11 amino acids. Trimming removed 4 bases from V and 12 bases from J; junction bases left unmatched: 4. The germline V gene has CDR1 DFQATT and CDR2 SNEGSKA (reference sequence). The CDR3 region has the DNA TGCAGTGCTATAGCGGGAGACGGGCAGTTCTTC. The encoded protein is CSAIAGDGQFF.

The V call is TRBV10-3, the J call TRBJ2-3; 14 bases match TRBD2. J lost 5 bases, V lost 4 bases, and 8 bases had no gene match. Germline V gives CDR1 ENHRY, CDR2 SYGVKD. The CDR3 contains 17 residues. The CDR3 region is CAISVSGLAGAGDTQYF. In DNA form, the CDR3 reads TGTGCCATCAGTGTCTCGGGACTAGCGGGAGCCGGAGATACGCAGTATTTT.

The chain links TRBV27 to TRBJ2-5; D might be TRBD1 or TRBD2, each matching 6 bases. Trimming pared 7 bases from V and 7 bases from J, leaving 10 bases between. The CDR3 loop spans 11 amino acids. From germline, CDR1 is MNHEY and CDR2 SMNVEV (reference sequence). The CDR3 DNA follows: TGTGCCAGCAAGGGGGGCGGGACCCAGTACTTC. Amino acid sequence: CASKGGGTQYF.

The chain is built from TRBV6-5 and TRBJ1-3, with no clear D. This CDR3 spans 12 amino acids. Trimming took off 0 bases at V and 6 bases at J, with 3 bases between the two ends. Per germline, CDR1 MNHEY and CDR2 SVGAGI. CDR3 bases: TGTGCCAGCAGTTACTCGAAAAACACCATATATTTT. Residues: CASSYSKNTIYF.

The chain links TRBV30 to TRBJ2-7, with D tentatively TRBD2 (5 bases). The CDR3 spans 12 residues. The V end lost 2 bases, the J end lost 2 bases, and 7 bases lay between the germline ends. Germline V lookup: CDR1 GTSNPN, CDR2 SVGIG (reference sequence). The CDR3 sequence is CAWSFGTYEQYF. CDR3 nucleotides: TGTGCCTGGAGTTTCGGGACCTACGAGCAGTACTTC.

The chain is built from TRBV7-9 and TRBJ2-7, with 9 bases fitting TRBD1. This CDR3 is built from 14 residues. With 4 bases clipped from V and 2 bases from J, the junction kept 3 bases outside the gene matches. From germline, CDR1 is SEHNR and CDR2 FQNEAQ (reference sequence). CDR3 sequence (DNA): TGTGCCAGCAGCTCCCGGGACAGGGCCTACGAGCAGTACTTC. As protein: CASSSRDRAYEQYF. Full variable domain (outside the CDR3, taken from reference TRBV7-9 and TRBJ2-7): DTGVSQNPRHKITKRGQNVTFRCDPISEHNRLYWYRQTLGQGPEFLTYFQNEAQLEKSRLLSDRFSAERPKGSFSTLEIQRTEQGDSAMYLCASSSRDRAYEQYFGPGTRLTVT.

The chain joins TRBV27 to TRBJ1-3; perhaps TRBD1 as D (5 bases). This CDR3 has 14 residues. Trimming removed 5 bases at V and 6 bases at J, with 14 bases between. Germline V gene sequence: CDR1 MNHEY, CDR2 SMNVEV (reference sequence). In DNA form, the CDR3 reads TGTGCCAGCAGTCCGGGGACCGTTCCAAACACCATATATTTT. It yields the protein CASSPGTVPNTIYF.

The chain uses TRBV28 and TRBJ2-5; 7 bases match TRBD2. CDR1 MDHEN and CDR2 SYDVKM come from the germline V gene. The CDR3 consists of 16 residues. The J segment lost 5 bases and the V segment lost 7 bases, leaving 16 bases of the junction unmatched. Written as DNA, the CDR3 is TGTGCCAGCACGGGAAGGCGCGGGAGAGGTGGCGAGACCCAGTACTTC. Translation gives CASTGRRGRGGETQYF.

V usage is TRBV10-2 and J usage is TRBJ2-7; 10 bases line up with TRBD2. The CDR3 is 16 amino acids. Trimming at V came to 2 bases and at J to 6 bases, leaving 10 bases not matched to a gene. CDR1 is WSHSY, CDR2 SAAADI, per germline. The CDR3 nucleotides read TGCGCCAGCAGTGAGCCTAGCGGGAGACCGGGGAGCGAGCAGTACTTC. Translating it yields CASSEPSGRPGSEQYF.

The chain has TRBV28 and TRBJ1-2, with D unresolved. This CDR3 is 14 amino acids long. The V end lost 6 bases, the J end lost 3 bases, and 14 bases lay between the germline ends. Per the germline V gene, CDR1 is MDHEN and CDR2 is SYDVKM. Here the CDR3 DNA reads TGTGCCAGCAGATCCAACGGCCGGGACTATGGCTACACCTTC. Its translation: CASRSNGRDYGYTF.

The chain joins TRBV6-5 to TRBJ2-7; D is undetermined. CDR1 MNHEY and CDR2 SVGAGI come from the germline V gene. The CDR3 is 13 amino acids. Trimming shortened V by 8 bases and J by 3 bases, and 14 bases separated the two germline ends. CDR3 amino acids: CASGYGEIYEQYF. Here the CDR3 DNA reads TGTGCCAGCGGGTACGGAGAGATCTACGAGCAGTACTTC.

J is TRBJ2-5 and V is TRBV11-3; TRBD1 agrees at 11 bases. CDR1 SGHNT and CDR2 YENEEA come from the germline V gene. The CDR3 spans 15 residues. V dropped 5 bases and J dropped 2; count of bases not matched to a gene: 4. CDR3 sequence (DNA): TGTGCCAGCAGCCCGGGACAGGGGGGTCAAGAGACCCAGTACTTC. This codes for CASSPGQGGQETQYF.

V and J are TRBV5-4 and TRBJ1-6, with D tentatively TRBD1 (6 bases). Germline values: CDR1 SGHNT, CDR2 YYREEE (reference sequence). The V and J ends lost 3 bases and 6 bases respectively, with 16 bases between them. The CDR3 spans 16 residues. CDR3 bases: TGTGCCAGCAGCTCCCGGTTCAGGGGACCTAATTCACCCCTCCACTTT. Translating gives CASSSRFRGPNSPLHF.

The V and J genes are TRBV5-1 and TRBJ2-7; 11 nucleotides line up with TRBD2. Losses at the gene ends were 4 bases for V and 4 bases for J; bases not matched to a gene: 7. This CDR3 spans 15 amino acids. Germline CDR1 and CDR2: SGHRS and YFSETQ. CDR3 loop: CASSGTSGSRYEQYF. In DNA form, the CDR3 reads TGCGCCAGCAGCGGAACTAGCGGGAGTAGATACGAGCAGTACTTC.

This clone was counted a few times. The chain employs TRBV9 and TRBJ2-2, with TRBD2 identical over 7 bases. CDR3 size: 13 residues. Germline V gene lookup returns CDR1 SGDLS and CDR2 YYNGEE. J lost 3 bases, V lost 6 bases, and 2 bases had no gene match. CDR3 in DNA: TGTGCCAGCAAGCGGGGTGACACCGGGGAGCTGTTTTTT. Protein product: CASKRGDTGELFF.

Details on this clone: Other nucleotide sequences from this sample produce the same CDR3. The chain is built from TRBV4-1 and TRBJ2-7, with 8 bases aligning to TRBD2. The CDR3 totals 16 residues. Losses at the gene ends were 0 bases for V and 4 bases for J; bases not matched to a gene: 8. Germline CDR1 is MGHRA and CDR2 is YSYEKL. In DNA form, the CDR3 reads TGCGCCAGCAGCCAAGATCTGGCGGGAGGCACGTACGAGCAGTACTTC. This gives the protein CASSQDLAGGTYEQYF.

The chain uses TRBV6-6 and TRBJ2-7, with a tentative D call TRBD2 (5 bases). This CDR3 is 16 amino acids long. Germline-derived CDR1 and CDR2 are MNHNY and SVGAGI (reference sequence). Trimming pared 5 bases from V and 6 bases from J, leaving 23 bases between. The CDR3 coding sequence is TGTGCCAGCAGTAGACACTCGGCGCCGCGGGTCGCCGAGCAGTACTTC. Encoded protein: CASSRHSAPRVAEQYF.

The chain carries TRBV23-1 and TRBJ1-2; TRBD1 is a possible D gene (6 bases). TRBV23-1 is placed among ORFs of uncertain function. CDR3 length: 17 residues. V was shortened by 3 bases and J by 6 bases, with 23 bases between the two germline ends. The CDR3 reads CASSQYLRGGSLDGYTF. The CDR3 DNA reads as TGCGCCAGCAGTCAGTATCTCCGAGGGGGATCTTTGGATGGCTACACCTTC.

V gene TRBV10-1 combines with J gene TRBJ2-7; 11 positions match TRBD1. The V gene end was trimmed by 1 base and the J gene end by 3 bases; junction bases not matched to a gene: 11. The CDR3 has 18 amino acids. Germline CDR1 and CDR2: WNHNN and SYGVQD (reference sequence). CDR3: CASSEFRYTGTGGYEQYF. The CDR3 nucleotides read TGCGCCAGCAGTGAGTTCCGATATACCGGGACAGGGGGCTACGAGCAGTACTTC.

The V and J genes are TRBV25-1 and TRBJ2-5; D might be TRBD2 (5 bases). CDR3 size: 16 residues. The germline CDR1 and CDR2 sequences are MGHDK and SYGVNS. V was shortened by 8 bases and J by 5 bases, with 24 bases between the two germline ends. CDR3 region: CASRRGGPLDRETQYF. The DNA for the CDR3 is TGTGCCAGCCGTCGGGGTGGGCCCTTAGACCGGGAGACCCAGTACTTC.

The rearrangement uses TRBV30 and TRBJ1-5; the match to TRBD1 covers 10 bases. This CDR3 has 15 amino acids. J lost 5 bases, V lost 3 bases, and 7 bases had no gene match. CDR1 and CDR2 (germline): GTSNPN, SVGIG (reference sequence). Here the CDR3 reads CAWRRQGARDQPQHF. CDR3 in DNA: TGTGCCTGGAGGAGACAGGGGGCAAGGGATCAGCCCCAGCATTTT.

The V and J genes are TRBV28 and TRBJ1-3, with D possibly matching TRBD1 (5 bases). Germline CDR1 and CDR2: MDHEN and SYDVKM. V was clipped by 11 bases and J by 0 bases, with 26 bases between them. The CDR3 covers 18 residues. The CDR3 here is CAAVPFGTTVSSGNTIYF. The CDR3 DNA sequence: TGTGCCGCCGTGCCGTTCGGGACTACCGTTAGCTCTGGAAACACCATATATTTT.